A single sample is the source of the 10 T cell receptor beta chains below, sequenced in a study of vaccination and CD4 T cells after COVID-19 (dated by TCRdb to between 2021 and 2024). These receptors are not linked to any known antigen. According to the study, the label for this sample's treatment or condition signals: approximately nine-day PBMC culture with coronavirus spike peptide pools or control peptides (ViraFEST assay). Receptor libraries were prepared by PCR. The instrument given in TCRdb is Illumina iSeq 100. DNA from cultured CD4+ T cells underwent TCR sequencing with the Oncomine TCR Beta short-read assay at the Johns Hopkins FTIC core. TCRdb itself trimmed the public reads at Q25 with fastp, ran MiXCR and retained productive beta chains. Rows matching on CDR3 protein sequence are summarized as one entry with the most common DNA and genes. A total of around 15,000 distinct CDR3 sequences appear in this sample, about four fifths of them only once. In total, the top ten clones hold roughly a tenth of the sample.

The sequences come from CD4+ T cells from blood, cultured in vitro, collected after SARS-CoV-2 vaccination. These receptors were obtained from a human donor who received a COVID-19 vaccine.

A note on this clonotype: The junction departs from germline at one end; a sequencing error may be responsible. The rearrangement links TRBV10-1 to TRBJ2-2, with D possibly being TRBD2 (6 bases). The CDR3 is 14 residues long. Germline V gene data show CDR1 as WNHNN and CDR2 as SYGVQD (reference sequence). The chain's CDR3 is CGSSGGGATGELFF. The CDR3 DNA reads TGCGGCAGCAGTGGTGGAGGGGCCACCGGGGAGCTGTTTTTT.

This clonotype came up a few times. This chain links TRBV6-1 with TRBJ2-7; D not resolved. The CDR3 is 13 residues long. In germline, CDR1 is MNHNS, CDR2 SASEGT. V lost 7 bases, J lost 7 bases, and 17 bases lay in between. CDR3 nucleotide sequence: TGTGCCAGCACCCCGTCGTCTATGGGAGAGCAGTACTTC. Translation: CASTPSSMGEQYF.

The CDR3 nucleotides read TGTGCCAGTAGTATCGCAAGTAGCGGGGTGTACCAAGAGACCCAGTACTTC. Translating it yields CASSIASSGVYQETQYF. The chain joins TRBV19 to TRBJ2-5; 8 nucleotides match TRBD2. The ends lost 3 bases at V and 0 bases at J; junction bases unmatched: 9. The CDR3 is 17 amino acids. Germline assignment: CDR1 LNHDA and CDR2 SQIVND (reference sequence).

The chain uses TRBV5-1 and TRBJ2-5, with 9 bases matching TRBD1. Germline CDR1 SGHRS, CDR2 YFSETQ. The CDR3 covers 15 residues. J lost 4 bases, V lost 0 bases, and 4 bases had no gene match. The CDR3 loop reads CASSLDRGPSETQYF. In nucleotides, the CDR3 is TGCGCCAGCAGCTTGGACAGGGGGCCGTCAGAGACCCAGTACTTC.

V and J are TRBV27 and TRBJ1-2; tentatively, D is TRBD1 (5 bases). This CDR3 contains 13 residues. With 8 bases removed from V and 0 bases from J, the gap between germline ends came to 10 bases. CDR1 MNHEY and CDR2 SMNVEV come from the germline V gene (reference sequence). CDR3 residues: CASLGHPNYGYTF. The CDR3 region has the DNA TGTGCCAGCCTGGGGCATCCTAACTATGGCTACACCTTC.

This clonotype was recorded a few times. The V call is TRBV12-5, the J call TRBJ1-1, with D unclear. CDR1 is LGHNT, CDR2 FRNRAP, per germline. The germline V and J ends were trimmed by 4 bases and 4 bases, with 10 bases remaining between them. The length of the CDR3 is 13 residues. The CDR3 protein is CASGSPVGTEAFF. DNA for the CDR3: TGTGCTAGTGGTTCCCCGGTGGGCACTGAAGCTTTCTTT.

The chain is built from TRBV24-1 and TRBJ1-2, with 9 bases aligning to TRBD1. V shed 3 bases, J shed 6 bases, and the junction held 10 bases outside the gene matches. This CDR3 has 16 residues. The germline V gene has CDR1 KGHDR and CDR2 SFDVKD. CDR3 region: CATSDAGTGSWNGYTF. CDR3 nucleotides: TGTGCCACCAGTGATGCCGGGACAGGGTCTTGGAATGGCTACACCTTC.

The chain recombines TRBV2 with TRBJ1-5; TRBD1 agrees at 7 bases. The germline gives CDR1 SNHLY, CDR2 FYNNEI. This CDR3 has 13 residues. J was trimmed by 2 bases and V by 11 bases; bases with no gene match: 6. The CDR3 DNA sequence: TGTGCCTGCCGACAGGGAGGCAATCAGCCCCAGCATTTT. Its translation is CACRQGGNQPQHF.

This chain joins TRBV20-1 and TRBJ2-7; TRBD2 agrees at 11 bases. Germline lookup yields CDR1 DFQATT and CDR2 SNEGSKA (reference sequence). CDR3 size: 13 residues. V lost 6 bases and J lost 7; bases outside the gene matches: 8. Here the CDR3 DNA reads TGCAGTGCCGTCGTAGCGGGGGGGCGAGAGCAGTACTTC. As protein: CSAVVAGGREQYF.

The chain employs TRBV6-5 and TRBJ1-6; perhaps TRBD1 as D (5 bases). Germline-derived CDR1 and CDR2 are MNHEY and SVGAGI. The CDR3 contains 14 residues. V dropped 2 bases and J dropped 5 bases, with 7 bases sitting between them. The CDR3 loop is CASSYDRNNSPLHF. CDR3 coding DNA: TGTGCCAGCAGTTACGACAGAAATAATTCACCCCTCCACTTT.